The 26 T cell receptor beta chains below come from one sample, sequenced in a study of shared clonotypes between healthy human individuals. Assay used: immunoSEQ multiplex PCR; TCRdb lists only in-frame clones, some missing. The sample lists about 1 million clones, roughly 80% occurring once. Sequenced sample: memory CD4+ T cells sorted from blood. Subset here: CD45RA-negative fraction. All receptors come from a man aged 18 to 35 in good health.

The chain uses TRBV6-5 and TRBJ1-6, with D perhaps TRBD1 (5 bases). The CDR3 spans 14 residues. Germline assignment: CDR1 MNHEY and CDR2 SVGAGI. The V end was cut by 10 bases, the J end by 5 bases, with 15 bases between. The CDR3 coding sequence is TGTGCCACCGCTCAAGGGGACCATAATTCACCCCTCCACTTT. Encoded protein: CATAQGDHNSPLHF.

This clone was seen only once. This sequence joins TRBV5-1 and TRBJ1-1; 9 bases map to TRBD1. V was pared by 7 bases and J by 3 bases, with 10 bases of the junction left unmatched. Looked up from germline, CDR1 is SGHRS and CDR2 is YFSETQ. This CDR3 spans 15 amino acids. The CDR3 DNA follows: TGCGCCAGCGGGCTTCCGGGACAGGGTCACACTGAAGCTTTCTTT. It specifies CASGLPGQGHTEAFF.

The CDR3 region is CASSPPRSYEQYF. In nucleotides, the CDR3 is TGTGCCAGCTCACCACCTCGATCCTACGAGCAGTACTTC. The chain links TRBV18 to TRBJ2-7; D is uncertain. The CDR3 runs to 13 residues. Germline CDR1 KGHSH, CDR2 LQKENI. The V end lost 0 bases, the J end lost 1 base, and 4 bases lay between the germline ends.

The genes are TRBV19 and TRBJ1-2; a possible D gene is TRBD1 (5 bases). Looked up from germline, CDR1 is LNHDA and CDR2 is SQIVND (reference sequence). Trimming took off 0 bases at V and 4 bases at J, with 12 bases between the two ends. This CDR3 comprises 15 residues. CDR3 loop: CASSIEGTGSYGYTF. DNA for the CDR3: TGTGCCAGTAGTATAGAAGGGACGGGATCCTATGGCTACACCTTC.

This clone has more than one count but fewer than ten. The same CDR3 can be traced to other DNA sequences in this sample. The chain combines TRBV29-1 with TRBJ1-1; 8 positions match TRBD1. Per germline, CDR1 SQVTM and CDR2 ANQGSEA. The CDR3 extends over 12 amino acids. V shed 4 bases and J 4 bases; nucleotides not matched to a gene: 2. This CDR3 reads CSVGRGLTEAFF. For the CDR3, the DNA is TGCAGCGTTGGCAGGGGGCTCACTGAAGCTTTCTTT.

The chain has TRBV6-1 and TRBJ1-1; perhaps TRBD1 as D (6 bases). V was cut by 6 bases and J by 4 bases, with 12 bases left in between. CDR3 length: 13 residues. Germline V gene lookup returns CDR1 MNHNS and CDR2 SASEGT. In nucleotides, the CDR3 is TGTGCCAGCAGACAGGGAAGAGGCACTGAAGCTTTCTTT. Protein product: CASRQGRGTEAFF.

The chain couples TRBV19 to TRBJ2-5; 8 bases fit TRBD2. CDR1 is LNHDA and CDR2 is SQIVND in the germline V gene (reference sequence). With 4 bases clipped from V and 7 bases from J, the junction kept 8 bases outside the gene matches. This CDR3 has 14 amino acids. DNA for the CDR3: TGTGCCAGTAGTAGCGGGGGGACCGATCGGACCCAGTACTTC. Protein product: CASSSGGTDRTQYF.

The chain carries TRBV5-4 and TRBJ1-1, with D possibly matching TRBD1 (6 bases). The germline V gene has CDR1 SGHNT and CDR2 YYREEE (reference sequence). The CDR3 is 14 amino acids. Trimming removed 0 bases at V and 4 bases at J, with 10 bases between. CDR3 coding DNA: TGTGCCAGCAGCTTGGAGGGGGGTAGCACTGAAGCTTTCTTT. It yields the protein CASSLEGGSTEAFF.

J is TRBJ1-5 and V is TRBV6-1, with a weak D call TRBD1 (5 bases). The CDR3 has 15 residues. V was pared by 7 bases and J by 7 bases, with 20 bases between. Per germline, CDR1 MNHNS and CDR2 SASEGT. CDR3 loop: CASTRGRGSWQPQHF. In DNA, the CDR3 is TGTGCCAGCACCAGAGGGAGGGGCTCATGGCAGCCCCAGCATTTT.

J is TRBJ2-3 and V is TRBV7-2; tentatively, D is TRBD1 (5 bases). CDR3 size: 13 residues. Trimming took off 4 bases at V and 7 bases at J, with 12 bases between the two ends. Germline values: CDR1 SGHTA, CDR2 FQGNSA. Written as DNA, the CDR3 is TGTGCCAGCAGCTCCTCAGGGTACAATACGCAGTATTTT. This gives the protein CASSSSGYNTQYF.

This chain joins TRBV6-1 and TRBJ1-1; 7 positions match TRBD1. The length of the CDR3 is 14 residues. Germline trimming cut 7 bases from V and 1 base from J; bases unmatched to any gene: 6. Germline V CDR1 and CDR2: MNHNS, SASEGT. For the CDR3, the DNA is TGTGCCAGCAATCCACAGGGGCGGAACACTGAAGCTTTCTTT. This codes for CASNPQGRNTEAFF.

CDR3: CASSPGQGRLSGANVLTF. In DNA form, the CDR3 reads TGTGCCAGCAGCCCCGGACAGGGAAGGCTCTCTGGGGCCAACGTCCTGACTTTC. The chain recombines TRBV14 with TRBJ2-6; 8 nucleotides align to TRBD1. Germline CDR1 is SGHDN and CDR2 is FVKESK. CDR3 length: 18 amino acids. Unmatched junction bases numbered 8, after V lost 4 bases and J lost 0 bases.

The chain carries TRBV5-4 and TRBJ2-1; TRBD2 agrees at 7 bases. Germline CDR1 SGHNT, CDR2 YYREEE (reference sequence). The junction had 3 bases not matched to a gene; V was cut back by 1 base and J by 2 bases. This CDR3 contains 15 residues. CDR3 residues: CASSLRAGTYNEQFF. CDR3 sequence (DNA): TGTGCCAGCAGCTTGAGAGCGGGAACCTACAATGAGCAGTTCTTC.

The gene calls are TRBV5-1 and TRBJ2-7; 9 positions match TRBD2. The CDR3 is 16 residues long. Germline CDR1 and CDR2: SGHRS and YFSETQ. With V trimmed by 4 bases and J by 2 bases, 10 bases remained unmatched. The DNA for the CDR3 is TGCGCCAGCAGCGAGAATAGCGGGGGATACACCTACGAGCAGTACTTC. Translating it yields CASSENSGGYTYEQYF.

The genes are TRBV10-3 and TRBJ2-6; D gene uncertain. Looked up from germline, CDR1 is ENHRY and CDR2 is SYGVKD. The ends were cut back, 8 bases at V and 0 bases at J, with 5 bases in the middle. The CDR3 totals 13 residues. The CDR3 spells CAIATSGANVLTF. The CDR3 coding sequence is TGTGCCATCGCCACCTCTGGGGCCAACGTCCTGACTTTC.

The chain couples TRBV5-6 to TRBJ2-2, with D possibly being TRBD1 (5 bases). Germline values: CDR1 SGHDT, CDR2 YYEEEE. The CDR3 is 12 residues long. V was cut by 3 bases and J by 5 bases, with 5 bases left in between. The CDR3 region has the DNA TGTGCCAGCAGCTCAGGGACCGGGGAGCTGTTTTTT. Protein product: CASSSGTGELFF.

The chain has TRBV18 and TRBJ2-5, with D tentatively TRBD2 (5 bases). This CDR3 has 15 residues. The germline V and J ends were trimmed by 1 base and 5 bases, with 14 bases remaining between them. CDR1 and CDR2 (germline): KGHSH, LQKENI. The CDR3 is CASSPREGVRETQYF. CDR3 coding DNA: TGTGCCAGCTCACCACGAGAGGGCGTCCGTGAGACCCAGTACTTC.

The chain joins TRBV25-1 to TRBJ2-3, with D perhaps TRBD2 (5 bases). Germline values: CDR1 MGHDK, CDR2 SYGVNS. This CDR3 contains 15 residues. V dropped 1 base and J dropped 4 bases, with 12 bases sitting between them. The CDR3 spells CASSESGGGADTQYF. CDR3 coding DNA: TGTGCCAGCAGTGAATCTGGAGGTGGGGCAGATACGCAGTATTTT.

V and J are TRBV7-2 and TRBJ2-2, with D unclear. Germline values: CDR1 SGHTA, CDR2 FQGNSA. The CDR3 contains 13 residues. V lost 3 bases to trimming and J lost 5 bases, with 7 bases between them. The CDR3 is CASSFTTTGELFF. For the CDR3, the DNA is TGTGCCAGCAGCTTTACCACTACCGGGGAGCTGTTTTTT.

This clone was observed a single time. The chain employs TRBV11-2 and TRBJ2-7; D may correspond to TRBD1 or TRBD2 (5 bases each). The length of the CDR3 is 14 residues. Per germline, CDR1 SGHAT and CDR2 FQNNGV. Deletions cut 5 bases from V and 0 bases from J, with 11 bases between. CDR3 protein: CASSPRDRSYEQYF. CDR3 nucleotides: TGTGCCAGCAGCCCCAGGGACCGCTCCTACGAGCAGTACTTC.

The chain employs TRBV18 and TRBJ1-3; D unclear. V shed 5 bases and J shed 0 bases, with 8 bases lying between them. There are 14 residues in the CDR3. From germline, CDR1 is KGHSH and CDR2 LQKENI. The CDR3 protein is CASSADSSGNTIYF. The CDR3, as DNA: TGTGCCAGCTCAGCCGATAGCTCTGGAAACACCATATATTTT.

As to this clone: The sample holds other DNA sequences that translate to the same CDR3. The J gene is TRBJ1-3, the V gene TRBV4-3; D gene unclear. Trimming took 0 bases from V and 3 from J, leaving 3 bases between them. This CDR3 is built from 13 residues. Germline-derived CDR1 and CDR2 are LGHNA and YSLEER. The CDR3 region has the DNA TGCGCCAGCAGCCAAGATCGTGGAAACACCATATATTTT. Translation: CASSQDRGNTIYF.

This chain joins TRBV7-2 and TRBJ1-5; 7 positions match TRBD1. This CDR3 is built from 15 residues. J lost 7 bases, V lost 2 bases, and 8 bases had no gene match. Germline CDR1 and CDR2: SGHTA and FQGNSA. This chain's CDR3 is CASSLRGGWEQPQHF. CDR3 sequence (DNA): TGTGCCAGCAGCTTAAGAGGGGGCTGGGAGCAGCCCCAGCATTTT.

V is TRBV6-5 and J is TRBJ1-5; 7 bases are a match to TRBD1. The CDR3 consists of 14 residues. Per the germline V gene, CDR1 is MNHEY and CDR2 is SVGAGI. The junction had 8 bases not matched to a gene; V was cut back by 6 bases and J by 6 bases. In nucleotides, the CDR3 is TGTGCCAGCAGAAGAAGCACAGGGGTTCAGCCCCAGCATTTT. Translation: CASRRSTGVQPQHF.

V is TRBV7-9 and J is TRBJ2-4, with a possible D match to TRBD1 (6 bases). CDR3 length: 16 residues. The V gene lost 2 bases and the J gene lost 7 bases, with 18 bases spanning the gap. Per the germline V gene, CDR1 is SEHNR and CDR2 is FQNEAQ (reference sequence). The CDR3, as DNA: TGTGCCAGCAGCTTACCTTTTGGACAGTTGTTTAACATTCAGTACTTC. This gives the protein CASSLPFGQLFNIQYF.

This sequence joins TRBV6-6 and TRBJ2-1, with a tentative D call TRBD2 (5 bases). This CDR3 spans 11 amino acids. Trimming removed 2 bases from V and 10 bases from J, with 6 bases in between. CDR1 is MNHNY and CDR2 is SVGAGI in the germline V gene (reference sequence). CDR3: CASSYREEQFF. As DNA, the CDR3 is TGTGCCAGCAGTTACAGGGAGGAGCAGTTCTTC.